The TCR beta chain under discussion was sequenced for a study of blood T cell repertoires in COVID-19. Study background: COVID-19 samples collected from the United States, Italy and Spain covered acute and convalescent phases. In each case, the material was cDNA or gDNA derived from T cells, B-cell-depleted T cells, or PBMCs.

As processed by the authors: Reference gene primer amplification in the assay estimated nucleated cell counts. Assay used: immunoSEQ multiplex PCR; TCRdb lists only in-frame clones, some missing. V and J calls plus clone size are reproduced from that table; the DNA served to infer D and trimming. The table includes around 79,000 clones, around 89% detected once. Trimming cost V 6 bases and J 7 bases, with 22 bases left between them. Germline V gives CDR1 KGHSH, CDR2 LQKENI. The CDR3 extends over 17 amino acids. The chain joins TRBV18 to TRBJ2-6; D is perhaps TRBD1 (6 bases). The sample consisted of peripheral blood. The receptor's source is a human donor in a cohort sampled during active COVID-19. CDR3 residues: CASSLYTSGDDANVLTF. The CDR3 DNA is TGTGCCAGCTCTTTATATACCTCAGGGGATGACGCCAACGTCCTGACTTTC.